This T cell receptor beta chain was captured by sequencing in a study of cytomegalovirus exposure and HLA in healthy donors. Study-wide results and caveats: Available immune exposure information was restricted to CMV serostatus only. A missense DCLRE1C variant was associated with V- and J-gene trimming of TCR beta chains in a later analysis, and an independent cohort replicated the association. Investigators reported 150 to 200 TCR beta chains as tied to cytomegalovirus. Analyses of presence and absence presupposed an approximately uniform sequencing depth across donors.

Primers: 60 Vbeta forward and 13 Jbeta reverse. Clones were read by immunoSEQ multiplex PCR, and TCRdb kept only the in-frame ones, dropping some. The data contain roughly 100,000 clones, approximately 82% of them singletons. The V gene end was trimmed by 3 bases and the J gene end by 2 bases; junction bases not matched to a gene: 1. The CDR3 is 16 amino acids. CDR1 is LGHNA, CDR2 YNFKEQ, per germline. Concerning this clone: The antigen is not known.

The clonotype was recovered from a man in his forties or fifties in good health and CMV-seropositive. The chain links TRBV4-2 to TRBJ1-4, with TRBD1 identical over 12 bases. Specimen: PBMCs. The CDR3 DNA sequence: TGTGCCAGCAGCCAGGGACAGGGGGCGACTAATGAAAAACTGTTTTTT. This sequence encodes CASSQGQGATNEKLFF.